These 5 T cell receptor beta chains originate from one sample sequenced in a study of T cell responses to AZD1222 COVID-19 vaccine. The repertoire was sequenced with immunoSEQ multiplex PCR; TCRdb's copy has only in-frame clones and lacks some. Among some 90,000 clones listed, roughly 84% were seen once. Specimen: peripheral blood, collected on day 0 of AZD1222 vaccination. These receptors all stem from an adult in good health.

The chain joins TRBV4-1 to TRBJ1-6; no clear D. V was shortened by 0 bases and J by 2 bases, with 5 bases between the two germline ends. Germline-derived CDR1 and CDR2 are MGHRA and YSYEKL. The CDR3 is 15 amino acids. As DNA, the CDR3 is TGCGCCAGCAGCCAAGATAAGCCCTATAATTCACCCCTCCACTTT. It is translated as CASSQDKPYNSPLHF.

The chain links TRBV28 to TRBJ1-3; D gene unclear. With 6 bases removed from V and 1 base from J, the gap between germline ends came to 7 bases. The CDR3 length is 13 residues. Germline CDR1 MDHEN, CDR2 SYDVKM. The CDR3 sequence: CASSFGSGNTIYF. The CDR3 DNA is TGTGCCAGCAGCTTCGGTTCTGGAAACACCATATATTTT.

This chain uses TRBV6-1 with TRBJ2-5, with D tentatively TRBD2 (6 bases). Germline V gene sequence: CDR1 MNHNS, CDR2 SASEGT. Trimming stripped 3 bases from V and 4 bases from J, with 15 bases between. This CDR3 region has 15 residues. CDR3 in amino acids: CASSEEGSAGETQYF. In DNA, the CDR3 is TGTGCCAGCAGTGAGGAGGGATCGGCGGGAGAGACCCAGTACTTC.

This clone turned up a few times. The chain carries TRBV5-1 and TRBJ1-2, with D hard to call. Germline CDR1 SGHRS, CDR2 YFSETQ. Trimming removed 2 bases at V and 4 bases at J, with 9 bases between. This CDR3 has 13 amino acids. The CDR3 sequence: CASSFGGSYGYTF. DNA of the CDR3: TGCGCCAGCAGCTTCGGCGGATCCTATGGCTACACCTTC.

This chain connects TRBV6-5 to TRBJ1-1; D might be TRBD1 (5 bases). V lost 2 bases, J lost 2 bases, and 6 bases lay in between. The CDR3 loop spans 13 amino acids. CDR1 and CDR2 (germline): MNHEY, SVGAGI. The CDR3 nucleotides read TGTGCCAGCAGTTACACAGGTAACACTGAAGCTTTCTTT. It codes for CASSYTGNTEAFF.